The 25 T cell receptor beta chains below all came from one sample that was sequenced in a study of cytomegalovirus exposure and HLA in healthy donors. With 60 Vbeta and 13 Jbeta primers, the PCR was carried out. Libraries were prepared by immunoSEQ multiplex PCR; TCRdb keeps only in-frame clonotypes and omits some of them. Of around 100,000 clones listed, about four fifths are singletons. Sample: PBMCs. These receptors originate from a man aged 30 to 45 in good health and CMV-seropositive.

This chain links TRBV5-8 with TRBJ1-2; a possible D gene is TRBD1 (6 bases). The CDR3 contains 14 residues. Germline V gives CDR1 SGHTS, CDR2 YDEGEE. V lost 1 base and J lost 6, with 13 bases in between. The DNA for the CDR3 is TGTGCCAGCAGCTTGTTAGGCAGGGGAAATGGCTACACCTTC. Amino acid sequence: CASSLLGRGNGYTF.

The J gene is TRBJ1-6, the V gene TRBV30; perhaps TRBD1 as D (6 bases). This CDR3 contains 15 residues. From germline, CDR1 is GTSNPN and CDR2 SVGIG (reference sequence). V lost 0 bases, J lost 7 bases, and 13 bases lay in between. CDR3 nucleotide sequence: TGTGCCTGGAGTGTCTCAGGGGCTTGGAATTCACCCCTCCACTTT. It translates to CAWSVSGAWNSPLHF.

This chain links TRBV29-1 with TRBJ1-5; D might be TRBD1 (5 bases). Trimming pared 5 bases from V and 2 bases from J, leaving 10 bases between. Germline CDR1 is SQVTM and CDR2 is ANQGSEA. This CDR3 is 13 amino acids long. CDR3: CSVSRDGNQPQHF. CDR3 DNA sequence: TGCAGCGTTAGCAGGGATGGCAATCAGCCCCAGCATTTT.

The V and J genes are TRBV7-6 and TRBJ1-2, with D perhaps TRBD1 (5 bases). The ends were cut back, 6 bases at V and 3 bases at J, with 14 bases in the middle. Germline CDR1 is SGHVS and CDR2 is FNYEAQ. This CDR3 contains 14 residues. CDR3 sequence: CASSNTGGDYGYTF. The CDR3, as DNA: TGTGCCAGCAGTAATACGGGAGGGGACTATGGCTACACCTTC.

V and J are TRBV30 and TRBJ2-5, with a weak D call TRBD2 (5 bases). The V end was cut by 4 bases, the J end by 4 bases, with 22 bases between. The CDR3 consists of 16 residues. The V gene's germline CDR1 is GTSNPN and CDR2 SVGIG (reference sequence). CDR3 protein: CAWNYFGFGERETQYF. The CDR3, as DNA: TGTGCCTGGAACTATTTCGGGTTTGGGGAGAGAGAGACCCAGTACTTC.

The V gene is TRBV5-6, the J gene TRBJ1-2, with no clear D. V was pared by 0 bases and J by 1 base, with 4 bases between. The germline V gene has CDR1 SGHDT and CDR2 YYEEEE. The CDR3 has 13 amino acids. In nucleotides, the CDR3 is TGTGCCAGCAGCTTGGGAGTTAACTATGGCTACACCTTC. Translation: CASSLGVNYGYTF.

V gene TRBV7-3 combines with J gene TRBJ2-1, with TRBD2 identical over 8 bases. The germline CDR1 and CDR2 sequences are SGHTA and FQGTGA. The CDR3 length is 12 residues. The V and J ends lost 4 bases and 10 bases, in that order; junction bases with no gene match: 3. The CDR3 bases are TGTGCCAGCAGCTCGGGGGGGCCGGAGCAGTTCTTC. Its translation: CASSSGGPEQFF.

The rearrangement links TRBV27 to TRBJ1-5, with D perhaps TRBD1 (6 bases). The CDR3 is 14 residues long. Per germline, CDR1 MNHEY and CDR2 SMNVEV (reference sequence). Trimming stripped 3 bases from V and 5 bases from J, with 11 bases between. DNA for the CDR3: TGTGCCAGCAGTTTCGAGGGGGACCATCAGCCCCAGCATTTT. This sequence encodes CASSFEGDHQPQHF.

The V gene is TRBV28, the J gene TRBJ2-5; 10 bases align to TRBD1. The junction had 5 bases not matched to a gene; V was cut back by 2 bases and J by 5 bases. CDR1 and CDR2 from the germline V gene are MDHEN and SYDVKM. The CDR3 runs to 15 residues. The CDR3 nucleotides are TGTGCCAGCAGTTTACCGGGACAGGGGATGGAGACCCAGTACTTC. This encodes CASSLPGQGMETQYF.

CDR3 region: CAILDRGIPGYTF. The CDR3 coding sequence is TGTGCCATCCTCGACAGGGGAATTCCTGGCTACACCTTC. The rearrangement uses TRBV28 and TRBJ1-2; 8 nucleotides align to TRBD1. Germline V gene data show CDR1 as MDHEN and CDR2 as SYDVKM. The V and J ends lost 10 bases and 7 bases, in that order; junction bases with no gene match: 11. This CDR3 is built from 13 residues.

This clone was detected once. The rearrangement links TRBV6-5 to TRBJ2-3; TRBD2 matches at 8 bases. The CDR3 totals 15 residues. Germline loops: CDR1 MNHEY, CDR2 SVGAGI. The J segment lost 1 base and the V segment lost 6 bases, leaving 6 bases of the junction unmatched. This chain's CDR3 is CASRLAGSGTDTQYF. The CDR3 bases are TGTGCCAGCAGGTTAGCGGGGAGTGGCACAGATACGCAGTATTTT.

The chain recombines TRBV30 with TRBJ2-5; D might be TRBD2 (5 bases). The CDR3 is made up of 13 amino acids. Trimming removed 0 bases at V and 5 bases at J, with 10 bases between. Germline V CDR1 and CDR2: GTSNPN, SVGIG (reference sequence). CDR3 in DNA: TGTGCCTGGAGTGTACGGGGTCTGGAGACCCAGTACTTC. Residues: CAWSVRGLETQYF.

The chain uses TRBV27 and TRBJ1-1; D gene ambiguous. Trimming took 2 bases from V and 3 from J, leaving 10 bases between them. The CDR3 runs to 14 residues. Germline V gene sequence: CDR1 MNHEY, CDR2 SMNVEV (reference sequence). CDR3 in DNA: TGTGCCAGCAGTTTAACCCAGGTGGACACTGAAGCTTTCTTT. Translation: CASSLTQVDTEAFF.

V usage is TRBV6-6 and J usage is TRBJ1-2; D is perhaps TRBD1 (5 bases). Germline assignment: CDR1 MNHNY and CDR2 SVGAGI (reference sequence). The CDR3 is made up of 15 amino acids. With 5 bases removed from V and 6 bases from J, the gap between germline ends came to 19 bases. CDR3 protein: CASSTRQPLIDGYTF. CDR3 bases: TGTGCCAGCAGTACACGACAGCCCTTAATTGATGGCTACACCTTC.

Only a few counts were recorded for this clone. This chain joins TRBV5-4 and TRBJ2-3, with 8 bases fitting TRBD2. The CDR3 is 16 amino acids. Looked up from germline, CDR1 is SGHNT and CDR2 is YYREEE (reference sequence). Trimming at V came to 2 bases and at J to 5 bases, leaving 10 bases not matched to a gene. The CDR3 is CASSFPSGLDGDTQYF. The CDR3 DNA sequence: TGTGCCAGCAGCTTCCCTAGCGGGTTAGATGGAGATACGCAGTATTTT.

CDR3 nucleotide sequence: TGTGCCAGCAGCGGAAGACTAGCGTCGGTCTACAATGAGCAGTTCTTC. This encodes CASSGRLASVYNEQFF. The chain is built from TRBV4-2 and TRBJ2-1; TRBD2 matches 8 bases. With 5 bases clipped from V and 3 bases from J, the junction kept 9 bases outside the gene matches. The CDR3 loop spans 16 amino acids. The germline CDR1 and CDR2 sequences are LGHNA and YNFKEQ.

V usage is TRBV10-3 and J usage is TRBJ2-7; 9 positions match TRBD2. This CDR3 is 16 amino acids long. The V and J ends lost 4 bases and 4 bases, in that order; junction bases with no gene match: 11. From germline, CDR1 is ENHRY and CDR2 SYGVKD. CDR3: CAISGRIAGDKYEQYF. The CDR3 nucleotides read TGTGCCATCAGTGGGAGAATAGCGGGGGATAAATACGAGCAGTACTTC.

The chain has TRBV7-9 and TRBJ1-1; TRBD1 is a possible D gene (5 bases). The CDR3 covers 15 residues. Germline lookup yields CDR1 SEHNR and CDR2 FQNEAQ (reference sequence). The ends were cut back, 5 bases at V and 1 base at J, with 14 bases in the middle. CDR3 sequence (DNA): TGTGCCAGCAGCGCCCCGGGAGGGACGAACACTGAAGCTTTCTTT. It specifies CASSAPGGTNTEAFF. Full variable domain (remainder filled in from reference TRBV7-9 and TRBJ1-1): DTGVSQNPRHKITKRGQNVTFRCDPISEHNRLYWYRQTLGQGPEFLTYFQNEAQLEKSRLLSDRFSAERPKGSFSTLEIQRTEQGDSAMYLCASSAPGGTNTEAFFGQGTRLTVV.

This sequence joins TRBV9 and TRBJ2-7; 11 nucleotides match TRBD1. With 4 bases clipped from V and 4 bases from J, the junction kept 4 bases outside the gene matches. The germline CDR1 and CDR2 sequences are SGDLS and YYNGEE. CDR3 size: 14 residues. The CDR3 DNA reads TGTGCCAGCAGCCCGTGGGACAGGGGGTACGAGCAGTACTTC. Translating it yields CASSPWDRGYEQYF.

The chain uses TRBV5-5 and TRBJ2-1; 8 positions match TRBD1. Losses at the gene ends were 5 bases for V and 6 bases for J; bases not matched to a gene: 10. The CDR3 covers 15 residues. CDR1 is SGHKS and CDR2 is YYEKEE in the germline V gene (reference sequence). The CDR3 DNA sequence: TGTGCCAGCAGGCAGACAGGGGCATTGGTCAATGAGCAGTTCTTC. Protein product: CASRQTGALVNEQFF.

This chain connects TRBV2 to TRBJ2-3, with D perhaps TRBD1 (5 bases). The germline V gene encodes CDR1 SNHLY and CDR2 FYNNEI. V was trimmed by 6 bases and J by 1 base, leaving 11 bases between them. The CDR3 totals 14 residues. CDR3 in amino acids: CASSPRVGTDTQYF. In DNA, the CDR3 is TGTGCCAGCAGCCCCAGGGTGGGCACAGATACGCAGTATTTT.

This sequence joins TRBV5-6 and TRBJ1-1; the D gene is possibly TRBD1 (6 bases). Trimming took off 2 bases at V and 7 bases at J, with 18 bases between the two ends. The CDR3 extends over 15 amino acids. The germline gives CDR1 SGHDT, CDR2 YYEEEE. CDR3: CASSLYRERGDEAFF. The CDR3 DNA sequence: TGTGCCAGCAGCTTATACAGGGAGAGAGGGGATGAAGCTTTCTTT.

V and J are TRBV19 and TRBJ1-2, with D hard to call. The CDR3 is made up of 13 amino acids. Looked up from germline, CDR1 is LNHDA and CDR2 is SQIVND (reference sequence). V lost 3 bases to trimming and J lost 4 bases, with 9 bases between them. For the CDR3, the DNA is TGTGCCAGTAGTATCGAGAGCTTCTATGGCTACACCTTC. Its translation: CASSIESFYGYTF.

The genes are TRBV30 and TRBJ2-7; a possible D gene is TRBD2 (5 bases). The CDR3 spans 13 residues. Germline V gene lookup returns CDR1 GTSNPN and CDR2 SVGIG (reference sequence). Trimming cost V 1 base and J 0 bases, with 7 bases left between them. The CDR3 sequence is CAWSDAGSYEQYV. DNA of the CDR3: TGTGCCTGGAGTGATGCGGGCTCCTACGAGCAGTACGTC.

This clone was detected only a few times. The CDR3 reads CASSTGTGVVQYGYTF. The CDR3 region has the DNA TGTGCCAGCAGCACCGGGACGGGGGTTGTGCAGTATGGCTACACCTTC. V and J are TRBV5-6 and TRBJ1-2, with D perhaps TRBD1 (5 bases). The CDR3 has 16 residues. V was pared by 4 bases and J by 5 bases, with 21 bases between. CDR1 and CDR2 from the germline V gene are SGHDT and YYEEEE.